This T cell receptor beta chain was recovered during a study of radiation and T cells in renal cell carcinoma. Generated by immunoSEQ multiplex PCR, the TCRdb table keeps only in-frame clones and is missing some. The sample comprises about 9,300 clones, 63% of which are singletons, and around 15% rests with the top ten. The study's findings and limits: Compared with controls, irradiated tumors had more, larger dominant CDR3 motifs. Sampling covered only around 0.91 g of each tumor. Compared with controls, irradiated tumors showed greater TCR clonality.

Concerning this clone itself: The antigen is not known.

CDR3 length: 14 amino acids. V dropped 4 bases and J dropped 5 bases, with 13 bases sitting between them. Germline V lookup: CDR1 LNHDA, CDR2 SQIVND (reference sequence). Treatment reported: 15 Gy SBRT to primary tumor, nephrectomy 4 weeks later. The material sequenced was tumor tissue, taken from a patient whose treatment included radiotherapy and nephrectomy. The TCR sequence derives from a woman aged 45-60 years with renal cell carcinoma. This sequence joins TRBV19 and TRBJ2-3; D may match TRBD1 or TRBD2 (5 bases each). The DNA of the CDR3 is TGTGCCAGTAGTACCAATCTGGGGGTAGATACGCAGTATTTT. Its translation is CASSTNLGVDTQYF.